A single sample is the source of the 20 T cell receptor beta chains below, sequenced in a study of identical twins. TCRdb used MiXCR to reprocess the 5' RACE reads, holding one entry per CDR3 protein. The sample carries 400,000 to 550,000 distinct CDR3 sequences, 14% recorded once. The same data also went into a second study, on yellow fever vaccine responses in identical twins.

The sample was CD4+ T cells sorted from blood. These receptors were collected from a woman aged 18-29 years in good health.

This clonotype was counted only a few times. V and J are TRBV15 and TRBJ1-4; 7 bases match TRBD1. This CDR3 comprises 16 residues. Losses at the gene ends were 0 bases for V and 2 bases for J; bases not matched to a gene: 3. Per the germline V gene, CDR1 is LNHNV and CDR2 is YYDKDF (reference sequence). CDR3 in DNA: TGTGCCACCAGCAGAGATCCCAGGGGGACTAATGAAAAACTGTTTTTT. As protein: CATSRDPRGTNEKLFF. The full variable domain, completed using reference TRBV15 and TRBJ1-4, is DAMVIQNPRYQVTQFGKPVTLSCSQTLNHNVMYWYQQKSSQAPKLLFHYYDKDFNNEADTPDNFQSRRPNTSFCFLDIRSPGLGDTAMYLCATSRDPRGTNEKLFFGSGTQLSVL.

The chain recombines TRBV5-1 with TRBJ2-7; D call uncertain. The CDR3 contains 14 residues. CDR1 and CDR2 (germline): SGHRS, YFSETQ. Between the trimmed V and J ends, which lost 1 base and 5 bases, there was a span of 13 bases. The CDR3 region is CASSLSSRSNEQYF. The CDR3 region has the DNA TGCGCCAGCAGCTTGAGTTCGAGGAGTAACGAGCAGTACTTC. Looking up the rest from reference TRBV5-1 and TRBJ2-7 gives the full variable domain: KAGVTQTPRYLIKTRGQQVTLSCSPISGHRSVSWYQQTPGQGLQFLFEYFSETQRNKGNFPGRFSGRQFSNSRSEMNVSTLELGDSALYLCASSLSSRSNEQYFGPGTRLTVT.

The table lists this clonotype with many counts. This chain uses TRBV24-1 with TRBJ2-2, with 8 bases identical to TRBD1. The germline gives CDR1 KGHDR, CDR2 SFDVKD. The V and J ends lost 7 bases and 3 bases, in that order; junction bases with no gene match: 9. The CDR3 covers 16 residues. The CDR3, as DNA: TGTGCCACCAGACCCGGTGACAGGGGTTACACCGGGGAGCTGTTTTTT. Its translation: CATRPGDRGYTGELFF.

The chain recombines TRBV23-1 with TRBJ2-3; no firm D call. TRBV23-1 is flagged as an ORF with uncertain function. Trimming shortened V by 11 bases and J by 3 bases, and 9 bases separated the two germline ends. The CDR3 has 11 amino acids. CDR3 nucleotide sequence: TGCGCCGCTGAACGGACAGATACGCAGTATTTT. Translated: CAAERTDTQYF.

This clonotype was counted ten times or more. V gene TRBV27 combines with J gene TRBJ1-2, with a tentative D call TRBD1 (6 bases). Per the germline V gene, CDR1 is MNHEY and CDR2 is SMNVEV (reference sequence). The CDR3 sequence is 13 residues long. Trimming stripped 6 bases from V and 5 bases from J, with 13 bases between. The CDR3 DNA sequence: TGTGCCAGCAGCACACAGGGAGTTTATGGCTACACCTTC. Translating it yields CASSTQGVYGYTF.

This clonotype has a handful of counts. This chain joins TRBV6-1 and TRBJ2-1; 7 bases map to TRBD2. The junction had 5 bases not matched to a gene; V was cut back by 9 bases and J by 0 bases. There are 14 residues in the CDR3. Looked up from germline, CDR1 is MNHNS and CDR2 is SASEGT. CDR3 loop: CASQRGASYNEQFF. CDR3 nucleotides: TGTGCCAGTCAGCGGGGTGCCTCCTACAATGAGCAGTTCTTC.

This clonotype occurred a few times. The chain couples TRBV29-1 to TRBJ2-5, with TRBD2 matching over 10 bases. The trim removed 2 bases at V and 5 bases at J, leaving 5 bases unmatched. This CDR3 has 14 amino acids. Germline V gives CDR1 SQVTM, CDR2 ANQGSEA. CDR3 in amino acids: CSVEPGLAYETQYF. CDR3 bases: TGCAGCGTTGAACCGGGACTAGCGTATGAGACCCAGTACTTC. The variable domain in full, completed from reference TRBV29-1 and TRBJ2-5, reads SAVISQKPSRDICQRGTSLTIQCQVDSQVTMMFWYRQQPGQSLTLIATANQGSEATYESGFVIDKFPISRPNLTFSTLTVSNMSPEDSSIYLCSVEPGLAYETQYFGPGTRLLVL.

The J gene is TRBJ2-3, the V gene TRBV7-6; 9 bases agree with TRBD1. Germline V gives CDR1 SGHVS, CDR2 FNYEAQ. This CDR3 is built from 16 residues. Trimming removed 5 bases from V and 0 bases from J; junction bases left unmatched: 6. The CDR3 is CASSVGTGSSTDTQYF. CDR3 in DNA: TGTGCCAGCAGCGTCGGGACAGGGTCTAGCACAGATACGCAGTATTTT.

This clonotype appeared a few times. The chain couples TRBV6-2 or TRBV6-3 to TRBJ2-7; D is unclear. Trimming removed 6 bases at V and 6 bases at J, with 21 bases between. There are 15 residues in the CDR3. Germline assignment: CDR1 MNHEY and CDR2 SVGEGT. The CDR3 reads CASSILVYPTREQYF. The CDR3 DNA sequence: TGTGCCAGCAGCATTCTAGTCTACCCTACACGCGAGCAGTACTTC.

This sequence joins TRBV28 and TRBJ2-7; 12 bases agree with TRBD2. From germline, CDR1 is MDHEN and CDR2 SYDVKM. Trimming at V came to 7 bases and at J to 2 bases, leaving 3 bases not matched to a gene. The CDR3 length is 14 residues. CDR3 sequence (DNA): TGTGCCAGCACCCGGACTAGCGGGACCTACGAGCAGTACTTC. Residues: CASTRTSGTYEQYF. Drawing the rest from reference TRBV28 and TRBJ2-7, the complete variable domain is DVKVTQSSRYLVKRTGEKVFLECVQDMDHENMFWYRQDPGLGLRLIYFSYDVKMKEKGDIPEGYSVSREKKERFSLILESASTNQTSMYLCASTRTSGTYEQYFGPGTRLTVT.

This sequence joins TRBV7-9 and TRBJ2-3; TRBD2 matches at 7 bases. The CDR3 has 15 amino acids. Germline CDR1 and CDR2: SEHNR and FQNEAQ (reference sequence). Unmatched junction bases numbered 6, after V lost 5 bases and J lost 1 base. The CDR3 region is CASSDGGSGTDTQYF. CDR3 DNA: TGTGCCAGCAGCGACGGGGGGTCGGGCACAGATACGCAGTATTTT.

This clonotype was detected only a few times. The chain carries TRBV11-3 and TRBJ2-1; TRBD1 matches 12 bases. Germline V gene lookup returns CDR1 SGHNT and CDR2 YENEEA. J lost 6 bases, V lost 4 bases, and 4 bases had no gene match. This CDR3 has 15 amino acids. CDR3 nucleotides: TGTGCCAGCAGCTCGGGACAGGGGGCGCTCAATGAGCAGTTCTTC. Amino acid sequence: CASSSGQGALNEQFF.

This clonotype showed up just a few times. The CDR3 spells CASSWQPGLTNEQFF. CDR3 bases: TGTGCCAGCAGCTGGCAGCCGGGACTGACGAATGAGCAGTTCTTC. The chain is built from TRBV5-5 and TRBJ2-1; TRBD2 might be the D (6 bases). The germline V and J ends were trimmed by 3 bases and 7 bases, with 17 bases remaining between them. This CDR3 is built from 15 residues. Germline values: CDR1 SGHKS, CDR2 YYEKEE (reference sequence).

This clonotype has just a few counts. The genes are TRBV4-1 and TRBJ2-1; a weak D match, TRBD1 (5 bases). V lost 1 base and J 8 bases, leaving 12 bases between the germline ends. The germline gives CDR1 MGHRA, CDR2 YSYEKL. This CDR3 comprises 14 residues. CDR3 DNA sequence: TGCGCCAGCAGCCAAGCTAGGGCAGGGTATGAGCAGTTCTTC. Translation: CASSQARAGYEQFF.

The chain is built from TRBV6-1 and TRBJ1-1; perhaps TRBD1 as D (6 bases). This CDR3 region has 15 residues. The germline V and J ends were trimmed by 7 bases and 0 bases, with 15 bases remaining between them. CDR1 MNHNS and CDR2 SASEGT come from the germline V gene. CDR3 nucleotide sequence: TGTGCCAGCACCTCCAGGGGCGGCATGAACACTGAAGCTTTCTTT. This gives the protein CASTSRGGMNTEAFF.

V and J are TRBV3-1 and TRBJ2-1, with 9 bases aligning to TRBD2. The junction had 12 bases not matched to a gene; V was cut back by 4 bases and J by 2 bases. The germline V gene encodes CDR1 LGHDT and CDR2 YNNKEL (reference sequence). The CDR3 runs 18 residues. Here the CDR3 DNA reads TGTGCCAGCAGCCCCCGCTTGACCCGGACTAGCGCCTACAATGAGCAGTTCTTC. It codes for CASSPRLTRTSAYNEQFF.

The chain couples TRBV28 to TRBJ2-6; D call uncertain. V lost 2 bases and J lost 4, with 9 bases in between. The CDR3 loop spans 15 amino acids. CDR1 is MDHEN and CDR2 is SYDVKM in the germline V gene. In DNA form, the CDR3 reads TGTGCCAGCAGTTTACCCCTCTCCGGGGCCAACGTCCTGACTTTC. Amino acids: CASSLPLSGANVLTF.

This clonotype was seen many times. The J gene is TRBJ2-1, the V gene TRBV12-3 or TRBV12-4, with TRBD1 matching 8 bases. With 6 bases clipped from V and 8 bases from J, the junction kept 9 bases outside the gene matches. CDR3 size: 14 residues. CDR3 residues: CASSRTGLGDEQFF. CDR3 coding DNA: TGTGCCAGCAGCAGGACAGGGTTGGGCGATGAGCAGTTCTTC.

In its sample, this clonotype was seen a few times. J is TRBJ2-1 and V is TRBV7-2, with a tentative D call TRBD1 (5 bases). Trimming removed 1 base at V and 9 bases at J, with 10 bases between. This CDR3 spans 13 amino acids. Germline V gene lookup returns CDR1 SGHTA and CDR2 FQGNSA. CDR3 in DNA: TGTGCCAGCAGCTTAGATCAGGGCGGTGAGCAGTTCTTC. This sequence encodes CASSLDQGGEQFF.

The V and J genes are TRBV28 and TRBJ2-1; TRBD2 matches at 9 bases. The CDR3 runs to 15 residues. Per the germline V gene, CDR1 is MDHEN and CDR2 is SYDVKM. The V segment lost 4 bases and the J segment 10 bases; nucleotides outside the gene matches: 11. The CDR3 nucleotides are TGTGCCAGCAGTTGGGGGACTAGCCACCCGCTGGAGCAGTTCTTC. This encodes CASSWGTSHPLEQFF.